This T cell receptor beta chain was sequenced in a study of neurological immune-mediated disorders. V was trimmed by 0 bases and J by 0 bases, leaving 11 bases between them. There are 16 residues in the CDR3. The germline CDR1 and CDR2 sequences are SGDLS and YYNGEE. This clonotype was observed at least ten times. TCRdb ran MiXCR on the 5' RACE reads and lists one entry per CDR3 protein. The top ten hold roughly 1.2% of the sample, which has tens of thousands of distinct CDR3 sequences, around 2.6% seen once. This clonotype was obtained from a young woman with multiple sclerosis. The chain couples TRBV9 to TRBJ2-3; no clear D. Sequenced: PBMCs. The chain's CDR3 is CASSVESATSTDTQYF. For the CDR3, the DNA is TGTGCCAGCAGCGTAGAGTCGGCCACTAGCACAGATACGCAGTATTTT. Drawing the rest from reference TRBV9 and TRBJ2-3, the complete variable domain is DSGVTQTPKHLITATGQRVTLRCSPRSGDLSVYWYQQSLDQGLQFLIQYYNGEERAKGNILERFSAQQFPDLHSELNLSSLELGDSALYFCASSVESATSTDTQYFGPGTRLTVL.